A single sample is the source of the 26 T cell receptor beta chains below, sequenced in a study of blood T cell repertoires in COVID-19. Profiled with immunoSEQ multiplex PCR; TCRdb holds only in-frame clones, not every one. The repertoire holds under 300,000 clones, with approximately 90% as singletons. The sequenced material came from PBMCs or T cells enriched from blood (not recorded which). These TCRs come from a woman in her twenties or thirties with acute COVID-19.

The chain carries TRBV5-1 and TRBJ1-2; TRBD1 might be the D (6 bases). Germline V lookup: CDR1 SGHRS, CDR2 YFSETQ. V lost 4 bases to trimming and J lost 6 bases, with 13 bases between them. This CDR3 contains 13 residues. The chain's CDR3 is CASSLYRDHGYTF. The CDR3, as DNA: TGCGCCAGCAGCCTATACAGGGACCATGGCTACACCTTC.

The chain carries TRBV4-1 and TRBJ2-2; D is unresolved. The CDR3 runs 14 residues. CDR1 MGHRA and CDR2 YSYEKL come from the germline V gene. V lost 4 bases to trimming and J lost 4 bases, with 10 bases between them. CDR3 amino acids: CASSRIDTTGELFF. The DNA of the CDR3 is TGCGCCAGCAGCCGAATAGATACCACCGGGGAGCTGTTTTTT.

This chain uses TRBV5-1 with TRBJ2-3, with 7 positions matching TRBD1. The length of the CDR3 is 13 residues. Germline loops: CDR1 SGHRS, CDR2 YFSETQ. The V and J ends lost 2 bases and 3 bases, in that order; junction bases with no gene match: 0. CDR3 residues: CASSLQGTDTQYF. CDR3 DNA: TGCGCCAGCAGCTTACAGGGGACAGATACGCAGTATTTT.

This clone was seen a handful of times. The chain joins TRBV5-1 to TRBJ1-4; 10 nucleotides align to TRBD1. The V and J ends lost 4 bases and 6 bases, in that order; junction bases with no gene match: 6. The CDR3 contains 15 residues. Germline V gene data show CDR1 as SGHRS and CDR2 as YFSETQ. The CDR3 region is CASSPSGQGYEKLFF. In DNA, the CDR3 is TGCGCCAGCAGCCCCTCGGGACAGGGGTATGAAAAACTGTTTTTT.

The J gene is TRBJ1-5, the V gene TRBV5-1; 11 bases line up with TRBD1. CDR1 and CDR2 from the germline V gene are SGHRS and YFSETQ. V was clipped by 1 base and J by 7 bases; unmatched bases: 4. The CDR3 sequence is 15 residues long. The CDR3 spells CASSLWGQGDQPQHF. As DNA, the CDR3 is TGCGCCAGCAGCTTGTGGGGACAGGGGGACCAGCCCCAGCATTTT.

The chain links TRBV9 to TRBJ1-1, with D possibly being TRBD1 (5 bases). Between the trimmed V and J ends, which lost 0 bases and 8 bases, there was a span of 11 bases. CDR1 SGDLS and CDR2 YYNGEE come from the germline V gene. The CDR3 consists of 13 residues. CDR3 in DNA: TGTGCCAGCAGCGTAGTAGGGCAGGGAGAAGCTTTCTTT. Translation gives CASSVVGQGEAFF. Drawing the rest from reference TRBV9 and TRBJ1-1, the complete variable domain is DSGVTQTPKHLITATGQRVTLRCSPRSGDLSVYWYQQSLDQGLQFLIQYYNGEERAKGNILERFSAQQFPDLHSELNLSSLELGDSALYFCASSVVGQGEAFFGQGTRLTVV.

This chain links TRBV19 with TRBJ2-3; 9 bases line up with TRBD2. With 3 bases clipped from V and 5 bases from J, the junction kept 12 bases outside the gene matches. This CDR3 is built from 17 residues. The germline CDR1 and CDR2 sequences are LNHDA and SQIVND (reference sequence). The CDR3 loop is CASSIHGVAGDRDTQYF. CDR3 bases: TGTGCCAGTAGTATTCATGGGGTAGCGGGAGATCGAGATACGCAGTATTTT.

This sequence joins TRBV5-6 and TRBJ2-7; 7 bases line up with TRBD1. Germline values: CDR1 SGHDT, CDR2 YYEEEE. Trimming at V came to 4 bases and at J to 3 bases, leaving 13 bases not matched to a gene. The CDR3 totals 16 residues. The CDR3 protein is CASSKGQVNSFYEQYF. The CDR3 nucleotides read TGTGCCAGCAGCAAAGGACAGGTTAATTCTTTCTACGAGCAGTACTTC.

Notes on this clone: Other DNA sequences in the sample encode the same CDR3. The chain employs TRBV3-1 (or the pseudogene TRBV3-2) and TRBJ1-1; TRBD1 is a possible D gene (5 bases). The CDR3 is made up of 14 amino acids. V lost 4 bases, J lost 1 base, and 10 bases lay in between. Germline V lookup: CDR1 LGHDT, CDR2 YNNKEL (reference sequence). The CDR3 DNA is TGTGCCAGCAGCCCAGGACAAACGAACACTGAAGCTTTCTTT. Protein sequence: CASSPGQTNTEAFF.

The chain employs TRBV4-1 and TRBJ2-1; D uncertain. Trimming took off 4 bases at V and 0 bases at J, with 10 bases between the two ends. CDR3 length equals 15 residues. Germline V CDR1 and CDR2: MGHRA, YSYEKL. The CDR3 loop is CASSPTAVSYNEQFF. Written as DNA, the CDR3 is TGCGCCAGCAGCCCCACCGCGGTCTCCTACAATGAGCAGTTCTTC.

The rearrangement links TRBV6-2 or TRBV6-3 to TRBJ2-7, with D maybe TRBD1 (6 bases). The CDR3 has 17 residues. Trimming took 2 bases from V and 2 from J, leaving 19 bases between them. In germline, CDR1 is MNHEY, CDR2 SVGEGT. The CDR3 loop reads CASSYRLDLDSPYEQYF. Written as DNA, the CDR3 is TGTGCCAGCAGTTACCGTTTGGACCTGGACAGCCCCTACGAGCAGTACTTC.

The V gene is TRBV27, the J gene TRBJ1-4; 8 bases align to TRBD1. Germline lookup yields CDR1 MNHEY and CDR2 SMNVEV (reference sequence). The CDR3 is 17 amino acids. V trimming: 7 bases; J trimming: 3 bases; junction bases outside the gene matches: 13. CDR3 loop: CASKTPQGAPANEKLFF. CDR3 coding DNA: TGTGCCAGCAAAACCCCTCAGGGGGCGCCGGCTAATGAAAAACTGTTTTTT.

The CDR3 here is CASSQDMPLGAKETQYF. The DNA of the CDR3 is TGCGCCAGCAGCCAAGATATGCCCTTGGGGGCTAAAGAGACCCAGTACTTC. The V gene is TRBV4-3, the J gene TRBJ2-5, with D possibly being TRBD1 (6 bases). Germline V gives CDR1 LGHNA, CDR2 YSLEER. Trimming shortened V by 0 bases and J by 3 bases, and 17 bases separated the two germline ends. The CDR3 runs 17 residues.

This chain joins TRBV5-1 and TRBJ2-2; TRBD2 matches 7 bases. The CDR3 is made up of 18 amino acids. Germline V gives CDR1 SGHRS, CDR2 YFSETQ. V was pared by 1 base and J by 0 bases, with 9 bases of the junction left unmatched. The DNA for the CDR3 is TGCGCCAGCAGCTTGTTTCCCGGCGGGGGAGCGAACACCGGGGAGCTGTTTTTT. Translation gives CASSLFPGGGANTGELFF.

V gene TRBV19 combines with J gene TRBJ1-6, with D possibly TRBD1 on 5 matching bases. This CDR3 has 15 amino acids. V dropped 3 bases and J dropped 0 bases, with 6 bases sitting between them. Germline V lookup: CDR1 LNHDA, CDR2 SQIVND (reference sequence). CDR3 region: CASSMGRSYNSPLHF. DNA for the CDR3: TGTGCCAGTAGTATGGGGCGCTCCTATAATTCACCCCTCCACTTT.

Only a few counts were recorded for this clone. The chain employs TRBV5-1 and TRBJ2-1; 9 bases align to TRBD2. Germline CDR1 and CDR2: SGHRS and YFSETQ. V shed 4 bases, J shed 3 bases, and the junction held 8 bases outside the gene matches. The CDR3 spans 16 residues. CDR3: CASSGPSGEVYNEQFF. In DNA, the CDR3 is TGCGCCAGCAGCGGACCTAGCGGGGAGGTCTACAATGAGCAGTTCTTC.

The rearrangement joins TRBV5-5 to TRBJ2-7; the match to TRBD1 covers 7 bases. J was trimmed by 1 base and V by 2 bases; bases with no gene match: 3. The CDR3 totals 14 residues. CDR1 is SGHKS, CDR2 YYEKEE, per germline (reference sequence). The CDR3 spells CASSFDRASYEQYF. The CDR3 nucleotides read TGTGCCAGCAGCTTCGACAGGGCATCCTACGAGCAGTACTTC.

The genes are TRBV29-1 and TRBJ2-1; 14 nucleotides line up with TRBD2. The CDR3 has 16 residues. The junction had 7 bases not matched to a gene; V was cut back by 1 base and J by 8 bases. Germline V lookup: CDR1 SQVTM, CDR2 ANQGSEA. This CDR3 is CSVEGGGLAGVYEQFF. CDR3 nucleotides: TGCAGCGTTGAAGGCGGGGGACTAGCGGGAGTCTATGAGCAGTTCTTC.

The rearrangement links TRBV7-9 to TRBJ1-6, with D hard to call. This CDR3 region has 15 residues. CDR1 is SEHNR, CDR2 FQNEAQ, per germline (reference sequence). V lost 5 bases and J lost 7, with 15 bases in between. The CDR3 is CASSNRDAGNSPLHF. CDR3 nucleotides: TGTGCCAGCAGCAACCGGGATGCGGGGAATTCACCCCTCCACTTT.

V usage is TRBV6-1 and J usage is TRBJ1-1; D is undetermined. The CDR3 has 13 residues. Trimming took 3 bases from V and 5 from J, leaving 10 bases between them. CDR1 MNHNS and CDR2 SASEGT come from the germline V gene. CDR3 DNA sequence: TGTGCCAGCAGTGAGATGAAACAAACTGAAGCTTTCTTT. Amino acids: CASSEMKQTEAFF.

This chain connects TRBV2 to TRBJ1-5, with D perhaps matching TRBD1 (6 bases). CDR1 and CDR2 from the germline V gene are SNHLY and FYNNEI. The CDR3 runs to 16 residues. V gave up 1 base and J gave up 1 base, with 11 bases separating them. The CDR3 spells CASSEGGRRSNQPQHF. The CDR3 region has the DNA TGTGCCAGCAGTGAAGGGGGGCGGCGGAGCAATCAGCCCCAGCATTTT.

The J gene is TRBJ2-7, the V gene TRBV5-1; D possibly corresponds to TRBD1 (7 bases). V lost 7 bases, J lost 7 bases, and 18 bases lay in between. This CDR3 is built from 13 residues. CDR1 is SGHRS, CDR2 YFSETQ, per germline. CDR3 residues: CASRGTASEEQYF. The CDR3 DNA reads as TGCGCCAGCCGCGGGACAGCCTCAGAAGAGCAGTACTTC.

The genes are TRBV6-1 and TRBJ1-1; 8 nucleotides align to TRBD1. Germline-derived CDR1 and CDR2 are MNHNS and SASEGT. J gave up 7 bases and V 1 base, and 8 bases lay outside the gene matches. The CDR3 is 15 residues long. CDR3: CASSEGAGGSIEAFF. The CDR3 DNA reads as TGTGCCAGCAGTGAAGGGGCAGGGGGCTCGATTGAAGCTTTCTTT.

The CDR3 is CAWSVHPPGPMNTEAFF. For the CDR3, the DNA is TGTGCCTGGAGTGTACACCCCCCTGGTCCAATGAACACTGAAGCTTTCTTT. The rearrangement uses TRBV30 and TRBJ1-1; no clear D gene. With 0 bases removed from V and 0 bases from J, the gap between germline ends came to 17 bases. The CDR3 covers 17 residues. Germline loops: CDR1 GTSNPN, CDR2 SVGIG (reference sequence).

The rearrangement joins TRBV5-4 to TRBJ2-7; 8 bases map to TRBD1. J gave up 4 bases and V 6 bases, and 12 bases lay outside the gene matches. The CDR3 is 15 residues long. Germline V gene data show CDR1 as SGHNT and CDR2 as YYREEE (reference sequence). The CDR3 reads CASTRGTGGGYEQYF. The CDR3 coding sequence is TGTGCCAGCACCAGGGGGACAGGAGGTGGGTACGAGCAGTACTTC.

This clone was counted a single time. This rearrangement joins TRBV28 to TRBJ2-2, with D uncertain. Germline assignment: CDR1 MDHEN and CDR2 SYDVKM. The CDR3 is made up of 15 amino acids. V was shortened by 3 bases and J by 5 bases, with 13 bases between the two germline ends. This CDR3 is CASSLSPVYTGELFF. Here the CDR3 DNA reads TGTGCCAGCAGTTTGTCGCCGGTGTATACCGGGGAGCTGTTTTTT.